This TCR beta chain was sequenced during a study of post-analysis software for immune sequencing data. Study-level points and caveats: Patients used a few TRBV segments, including TRBV5-6, TRBV5-1 and TRBV20-1, more often than controls. Multiple sclerosis patients had significantly lower normalized Chao1 diversity than controls.

TCR beta cDNA libraries included unique molecular identifiers. Each CDR3 protein is one row after TCRdb ran MiXCR on the PCR reads. The sample shows roughly 620,000 distinct CDR3 sequences, 44% of them seen only once. The CDR3 is 15 amino acids. Germline CDR1 and CDR2: LNHDA and SQIVND (reference sequence). The V end was cut by 7 bases, the J end by 2 bases, with 17 bases between. Worth noting for this clonotype: The antigen is unknown.

This TCR derives from a girl aged 5 to 17 with multiple sclerosis. Sequencing input: blood. J is TRBJ1-1 and V is TRBV19; D might be TRBD1 (6 bases). CDR3 residues: CASKDSMGPNTEAFF. The CDR3, as DNA: TGTGCCAGTAAGGACAGCATGGGGCCTAACACTGAAGCTTTCTTT.